Shown below are 32 T cell receptor beta chains from a single sample sequenced in a study of blood T cell repertoires in COVID-19. Method: immunoSEQ multiplex PCR; TCRdb's copy keeps in-frame clones and lacks some. The table records about 140,000 clones, roughly 83% of them present only once. Sequenced: PBMCs or T cells enriched from blood (not recorded which). All receptors come from a man in his forties with acute COVID-19.

The chain joins TRBV4-3 to TRBJ1-2; 8 bases match TRBD1. CDR1 is LGHNA, CDR2 YSLEER, per germline. The CDR3 sequence is 15 residues long. Trimming took 0 bases from V and 5 from J; bases not matched to a gene: 5. Here the CDR3 DNA reads TGCGCCAGCAGCCAAGACAGGGGGCGCTTATATGGCTACACCTTC. It is translated as CASSQDRGRLYGYTF.

The chain couples TRBV11-2 to TRBJ1-1, with 10 bases lining up with TRBD1. The junction had 5 bases not matched to a gene; V was cut back by 6 bases and J by 7 bases. Germline assignment: CDR1 SGHAT and CDR2 FQNNGV. The CDR3 consists of 13 residues. For the CDR3, the DNA is TGTGCCAGCAGTCGACAGGGGGCCATTGAAGCTTTCTTT. Its translation: CASSRQGAIEAFF.

The gene calls are TRBV24-1 and TRBJ1-2, with 8 bases fitting TRBD1. The CDR3 totals 15 residues. The germline gives CDR1 KGHDR, CDR2 SFDVKD. V was pared by 3 bases and J by 4 bases, with 6 bases of the junction left unmatched. The CDR3 sequence: CATSDSRGLLYGYTF. The CDR3 bases are TGTGCCACCAGTGATAGCAGGGGGCTTCTCTATGGCTACACCTTC.

This chain connects TRBV9 to TRBJ2-7, with D hard to call. Germline loops: CDR1 SGDLS, CDR2 YYNGEE. The CDR3 spans 14 residues. V dropped 4 bases and J dropped 3 bases, with 14 bases sitting between them. The CDR3 sequence: CASSPRRGLYEQYF. The CDR3, as DNA: TGTGCCAGCAGCCCTCGCCGTGGCCTCTACGAGCAGTACTTC.

The V gene is TRBV25-1, the J gene TRBJ2-2; D is perhaps TRBD1 (6 bases). V lost 6 bases, J lost 6 bases, and 11 bases lay in between. Germline V CDR1 and CDR2: MGHDK, SYGVNS. The CDR3 covers 13 residues. The CDR3 region has the DNA TGTGCCAGCAGCACAGGGAGCGCCGGGGAGCTGTTTTTT. It codes for CASSTGSAGELFF.

The chain recombines TRBV11-3 with TRBJ2-3; 8 bases line up with TRBD2. The length of the CDR3 is 15 residues. V shed 3 bases and J 4 bases; nucleotides not matched to a gene: 6. Germline V gene data show CDR1 as SGHNT and CDR2 as YENEEA. In nucleotides, the CDR3 is TGTGCCAGCAGCTTGGACGGGAGGGGCGCAGATACGCAGTATTTT. Its translation is CASSLDGRGADTQYF. Full variable domain (missing parts from reference TRBV11-3 and TRBJ2-3): EAGVVQSPRYKIIEKKQPVAFWCNPISGHNTLYWYLQNLGQGPELLIRYENEEAVDDSQLPKDRFSAERLKGVDSTLKIQPAELGDSAVYLCASSLDGRGADTQYFGPGTRLTVL.

The chain joins TRBV18 to TRBJ1-4; TRBD1 matches at 8 bases. The ends lost 0 bases at V and 4 bases at J; junction bases unmatched: 4. CDR3 length: 16 residues. Germline CDR1 is KGHSH and CDR2 is LQKENI. CDR3 protein: CASSPPPGQDNEKLFF. CDR3 bases: TGTGCCAGCTCACCACCACCGGGACAGGATAATGAAAAACTGTTTTTT.

This chain links TRBV28 with TRBJ1-5, with 9 bases aligning to TRBD1. Per the germline V gene, CDR1 is MDHEN and CDR2 is SYDVKM. The CDR3 runs to 21 residues. With 6 bases clipped from V and 6 bases from J, the junction kept 27 bases outside the gene matches. DNA for the CDR3: TGTGCCAGCAGCCATACCCTTGGGGGGGACAGGGAGGACCCAGCAGTTCAGCCCCAGCATTTT. Amino acids: CASSHTLGGDREDPAVQPQHF.

CDR3 amino acids: CASSLGGGSEQYF. Here the CDR3 DNA reads TGTGCCAGCAGCTTGGGGGGGGGATCAGAGCAGTACTTC. The gene calls are TRBV5-4 and TRBJ2-7, with TRBD2 matching over 7 bases. Germline assignment: CDR1 SGHNT and CDR2 YYREEE (reference sequence). V was pared by 0 bases and J by 7 bases, with 4 bases of the junction left unmatched. The CDR3 spans 13 residues.

The chain couples TRBV30 to TRBJ1-6; D is uncertain. Germline V lookup: CDR1 GTSNPN, CDR2 SVGIG (reference sequence). V dropped 3 bases and J dropped 10 bases, with 10 bases sitting between them. This CDR3 is built from 12 residues. The CDR3 region has the DNA TGTGCCTGGAGGGCCCTTAACTCACCCCTCCACTTT. This codes for CAWRALNSPLHF. Combining the CDR3 with reference TRBV30 and TRBJ1-6 gives the whole variable domain SQTIHQWPATLVQPVGSPLSLECTVEGTSNPNLYWYRQAAGRGLQLLFYSVGIGQISSEVPQNLSASRPQDRQFILSSKKLLLSDSGFYLCAWRALNSPLHFGNGTRLTVT.

The chain uses TRBV14 and TRBJ2-3; no clear D. The CDR3 length is 13 residues. The V gene lost 2 bases and the J gene lost 4 bases, with 7 bases spanning the gap. The germline CDR1 and CDR2 sequences are SGHDN and FVKESK. The CDR3 sequence: CASSQLGSDTQYF. CDR3 nucleotide sequence: TGTGCCAGCAGCCAACTAGGATCAGATACGCAGTATTTT.

J is TRBJ2-7 and V is TRBV5-4; 12 bases map to TRBD2. CDR3 size: 17 residues. CDR1 and CDR2 from the germline V gene are SGHNT and YYREEE (reference sequence). The V and J ends lost 4 bases and 6 bases, in that order; junction bases with no gene match: 14. The CDR3 spells CASSPEIWTSGTVEQYF. DNA for the CDR3: TGTGCCAGCAGCCCCGAAATCTGGACTAGCGGGACAGTCGAGCAGTACTTC. The complete variable domain, with remaining parts taken from reference TRBV5-4 and TRBJ2-7, reads ETGVTQSPTHLIKTRGQQVTLRCSSQSGHNTVSWYQQALGQGPQFIFQYYREEENGRGNFPPRFSGLQFPNYSSELNVNALELDDSALYLCASSPEIWTSGTVEQYFGPGTRLTVT.

The chain is built from TRBV10-3 and TRBJ2-7; D might be TRBD1 (6 bases). Trimming took 3 bases from V and 5 from J, leaving 14 bases between them. The CDR3 totals 14 residues. From germline, CDR1 is ENHRY and CDR2 SYGVKD. This chain's CDR3 is CAISDFDRFHEQYF. The CDR3 DNA is TGTGCCATCAGTGATTTCGACAGGTTCCACGAGCAGTACTTC.

J is TRBJ2-7 and V is TRBV14, with 9 bases that match TRBD1. V lost 0 bases, J lost 5 bases, and 5 bases stayed unmatched. The CDR3 is 15 amino acids. Per the germline V gene, CDR1 is SGHDN and CDR2 is FVKESK. The CDR3: CASSQDFGQGHEQYF. As DNA, the CDR3 is TGTGCCAGCAGCCAAGATTTTGGACAGGGGCACGAGCAGTACTTC.

The chain uses TRBV6-5 and TRBJ2-5; weak D call: TRBD2 (7 bases). The V gene lost 10 bases and the J gene lost 5 bases, with 23 bases spanning the gap. CDR3 length equals 15 residues. CDR1 and CDR2 from the germline V gene are MNHEY and SVGAGI. The DNA for the CDR3 is TGTGCCACCCTGGTGGGGGGGGCGCTTGGGGAGACCCAGTACTTC. Its translation: CATLVGGALGETQYF.

The chain has TRBV29-1 and TRBJ1-4; D gene unclear. The ends were cut back, 4 bases at V and 4 bases at J, with 4 bases in the middle. Germline values: CDR1 SQVTM, CDR2 ANQGSEA. This CDR3 is 11 amino acids long. The CDR3 loop is CSVVSNEKLFF. For the CDR3, the DNA is TGCAGCGTTGTGAGTAATGAAAAACTGTTTTTT.

The chain carries TRBV7-2 and TRBJ1-6, with TRBD1 as a possible D gene (5 bases). The ends were cut back, 5 bases at V and 5 bases at J, with 16 bases in the middle. Germline V gene sequence: CDR1 SGHTA, CDR2 FQGNSA. The CDR3 has 16 residues. DNA for the CDR3: TGTGCCAGCAGCCTGCACTGGGGCGCCAATAATTCACCCCTCCACTTT. This codes for CASSLHWGANNSPLHF.

The chain recombines TRBV3-1 (or the pseudogene TRBV3-2) with TRBJ2-7, with a weak D call TRBD1 (6 bases). The CDR3 spans 16 residues. Trimming left V 1 base short and J 1 base short, with 14 bases between. Germline assignment: CDR1 LGHDT and CDR2 YNNKEL (reference sequence). CDR3 DNA: TGTGCCAGCAGCCAAGCACCGGACAGAAGTTCCTACGAGCAGTACTTC. This encodes CASSQAPDRSSYEQYF.

V gene TRBV2 combines with J gene TRBJ2-3; D might be TRBD2 (6 bases). This CDR3 region has 15 residues. Trimming left V 9 bases short and J 0 bases short, with 16 bases between. Germline V gene data show CDR1 as SNHLY and CDR2 as FYNNEI. CDR3 in DNA: TGTGCCAGGGGCGGAGGGTATTCTAGCACAGATACGCAGTATTTT. Translation gives CARGGGYSSTDTQYF.

The rearrangement joins TRBV19 to TRBJ2-2; possible D gene TRBD1, 6 bases. Germline V gene lookup returns CDR1 LNHDA and CDR2 SQIVND (reference sequence). This CDR3 is 15 amino acids long. V lost 4 bases, J lost 6 bases, and 15 bases lay in between. Here the CDR3 DNA reads TGTGCCAGTAGTAGGGACAACTTCGACGCCGGGGAGCTGTTTTTT. Encoded protein: CASSRDNFDAGELFF.

The chain has TRBV15 and TRBJ1-2; 7 bases agree with TRBD1. The CDR3 consists of 16 residues. Trimming took 1 base from V and 7 from J; bases not matched to a gene: 12. Looked up from germline, CDR1 is LNHNV and CDR2 is YYDKDF (reference sequence). The DNA of the CDR3 is TGTGCCACCAGCAGAGTGGGCAGGGGGTCGTGGGGTGGCTACACCTTC. This gives the protein CATSRVGRGSWGGYTF.

The V and J genes are TRBV2 and TRBJ1-4; D may be TRBD1 (6 bases). The CDR3 has 15 amino acids. Per the germline V gene, CDR1 is SNHLY and CDR2 is FYNNEI. The ends were cut back, 7 bases at V and 1 base at J, with 13 bases in the middle. CDR3 in DNA: TGTGCCAGCACCGGACAGTTAGGAACTAATGAAAAACTGTTTTTT. Amino acid sequence: CASTGQLGTNEKLFF.

This sequence joins TRBV4-2 and TRBJ2-3, with 9 bases aligning to TRBD1. The CDR3 totals 16 residues. The V gene's germline CDR1 is LGHNA and CDR2 YNFKEQ. V lost 1 base, J lost 1 base, and 3 bases stayed unmatched. The CDR3: CASSQGTGVGTDTQYF. In DNA, the CDR3 is TGTGCCAGCAGCCAAGGGACAGGGGTTGGCACAGATACGCAGTATTTT.

The V and J genes are TRBV10-1 and TRBJ2-2, with TRBD1 matching over 7 bases. This CDR3 region has 14 residues. Germline V lookup: CDR1 WNHNN, CDR2 SYGVQD (reference sequence). Trimming at V came to 4 bases and at J to 4 bases, leaving 3 bases not matched to a gene. The CDR3 bases are TGCGCCAGCAGTGGCACAGGGGTCACCGGGGAGCTGTTTTTT. Protein: CASSGTGVTGELFF.

The rearrangement links TRBV7-2 to TRBJ2-7; 8 bases agree with TRBD1. The CDR3 runs 13 residues. J lost 7 bases, V lost 10 bases, and 12 bases had no gene match. The germline V gene encodes CDR1 SGHTA and CDR2 FQGNSA. The chain's CDR3 is CATTRTGLGEQYF. CDR3 DNA: TGTGCCACCACCCGGACAGGGCTGGGAGAGCAGTACTTC. The variable domain in full, with the rest retrieved from reference TRBV7-2 and TRBJ2-7, is GAGVSQSPSNKVTEKGKDVELRCDPISGHTALYWYRQSLGQGLEFLIYFQGNSAPDKSGLPSDRFSAERTGGSVSTLTIQRTQQEDSAVYLCATTRTGLGEQYFGPGTRLTVT.

DNA of the CDR3: TGTGCCAGCAGTGAAGGGACGGTCGGAGGGCCCCAGCATTTT. Its translation is CASSEGTVGGPQHF. The genes are TRBV6-1 and TRBJ1-5; D gene ambiguous. Between the trimmed V and J ends, which lost 1 base and 9 bases, there was a span of 13 bases. Germline-derived CDR1 and CDR2 are MNHNS and SASEGT. The CDR3 loop spans 14 amino acids.

The chain links TRBV6-5 to TRBJ2-5, with 7 bases matching TRBD2. This CDR3 contains 15 residues. Germline V lookup: CDR1 MNHEY, CDR2 SVGAGI. V trimming: 0 bases; J trimming: 6 bases; junction bases outside the gene matches: 7. CDR3 DNA sequence: TGTGCCAGCAGTTACTCGAGGGGAGCGGGAAAGACCCAGTACTTC. It is translated as CASSYSRGAGKTQYF.

V gene TRBV30 combines with J gene TRBJ1-3, with D perhaps matching TRBD1 (5 bases). The germline gives CDR1 GTSNPN, CDR2 SVGIG (reference sequence). The CDR3 length is 14 residues. Deletions cut 5 bases from V and 7 bases from J, with 18 bases between. This CDR3 is CAWGGAFHWNTIYF. CDR3 nucleotides: TGTGCCTGGGGGGGAGCGTTCCACTGGAACACCATATATTTT.

The chain combines TRBV5-1 with TRBJ2-1; 7 positions match TRBD2. The V gene end was trimmed by 1 base and the J gene end by 0 bases; junction bases not matched to a gene: 7. This CDR3 has 17 amino acids. Germline V gene lookup returns CDR1 SGHRS and CDR2 YFSETQ. As DNA, the CDR3 is TGCGCCAGCAGCTTGAGGTCGGGAGGCCACTCCTACAATGAGCAGTTCTTC. The encoded protein is CASSLRSGGHSYNEQFF.

This clone was counted a single time. V gene TRBV2 combines with J gene TRBJ1-4; 9 bases line up with TRBD1. Germline loops: CDR1 SNHLY, CDR2 FYNNEI. The V gene end was trimmed by 5 bases and the J gene end by 7 bases; junction bases not matched to a gene: 5. CDR3 size: 14 residues. CDR3 loop: CASSKGQGAEKLFF. The DNA for the CDR3 is TGTGCCAGCAGTAAGGGACAGGGTGCTGAAAAACTGTTTTTT.

This clone has only one observation. The chain joins TRBV9 to TRBJ2-5; maybe TRBD2 (5 bases). Per germline, CDR1 SGDLS and CDR2 YYNGEE. This CDR3 is built from 17 residues. The V end lost 0 bases, the J end lost 5 bases, and 20 bases lay between the germline ends. CDR3 bases: TGTGCCAGCAGCGTAGCCCCCCGACACGGGATGGGGGAGACCCAGTACTTC. It specifies CASSVAPRHGMGETQYF.

This clone was seen once. The chain recombines TRBV2 with TRBJ2-1; 8 bases match TRBD2. CDR1 is SNHLY, CDR2 FYNNEI, per germline. V gave up 1 base and J gave up 3 bases; unmatched junction bases: 2. CDR3 length: 15 amino acids. CDR3 residues: CASSEVAGLYNEQFF. The DNA of the CDR3 is TGTGCCAGCAGTGAAGTAGCGGGACTCTACAATGAGCAGTTCTTC. The entire variable domain, with the rest obtained from reference TRBV2 and TRBJ2-1, is as follows: EPEVTQTPSHQVTQMGQEVILRCVPISNHLYFYWYRQILGQKVEFLVSFYNNEISEKSEIFDDQFSVERPDGSNFTLKIRSTKLEDSAMYFCASSEVAGLYNEQFFGPGTRLTVL.